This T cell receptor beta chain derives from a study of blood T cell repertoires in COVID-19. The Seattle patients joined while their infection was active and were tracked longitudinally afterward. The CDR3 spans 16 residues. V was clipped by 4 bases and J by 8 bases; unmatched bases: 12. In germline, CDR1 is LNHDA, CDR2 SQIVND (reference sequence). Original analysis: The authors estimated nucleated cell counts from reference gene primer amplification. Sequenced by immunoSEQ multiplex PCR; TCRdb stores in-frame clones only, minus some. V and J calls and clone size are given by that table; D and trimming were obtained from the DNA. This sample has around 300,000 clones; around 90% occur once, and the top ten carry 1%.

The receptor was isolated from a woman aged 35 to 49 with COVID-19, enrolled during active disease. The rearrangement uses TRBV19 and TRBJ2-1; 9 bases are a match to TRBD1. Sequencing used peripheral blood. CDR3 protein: CASSRARDRVSDEQFF. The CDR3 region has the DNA TGTGCCAGTAGTAGGGCAAGGGACAGGGTATCCGATGAGCAGTTCTTC.